Listed below are T cell receptor beta chains from one sample, sequenced in a study of blood T cell repertoires in COVID-19. Produced via immunoSEQ multiplex PCR; TCRdb's table is partial and in-frame only. The data contain fewer than 80,000 clones, around 88% of them singletons. Sequenced material: peripheral blood. The receptor set was obtained from a man older than 75 with COVID-19, enrolled during active disease. Both conserved end residues are part of each CDR3. The order of the fields is J gene, D gene, clone size, V gene, CDR3 protein, CDR3 DNA. The D gene is left open where the match is weak. Clone size is stated in some rows and not others, as once, few, many or a class when expanded.

j_call: TRBJ1-1; d_call: TRBD1; clone_size: -; v_call: TRBV6-6; cdr3_aa: CASRGTGGNTEAFF; cdr3_nt: TGTGCCAGCAGGGGGACAGGGGGGAACACTGAAGCTTTCTTT
j_call: TRBJ1-1; d_call: -; clone_size: -; v_call: TRBV9; cdr3_aa: CASSTLTGGPPEAFF; cdr3_nt: TGTGCCAGCAGCACCCTGACAGGTGGCCCCCCTGAAGCTTTCTTT
j_call: TRBJ1-5; d_call: -; clone_size: -; v_call: TRBV28; cdr3_aa: CASSPGNSFDQPQHF; cdr3_nt: TGTGCCAGCAGCCCCGGAAACAGCTTCGATCAGCCCCAGCATTTT
j_call: TRBJ2-5; d_call: TRBD2; clone_size: -; v_call: TRBV5-1; cdr3_aa: CASSFTRGAGETQYF; cdr3_nt: TGCGCCAGCAGCTTCACGCGGGGGGCCGGAGAGACCCAGTACTTC
j_call: TRBJ2-5; d_call: TRBD2; clone_size: -; v_call: TRBV4-1; cdr3_aa: CASSQGLLQRGTQETQYF; cdr3_nt: TGCGCCAGCAGCCAAGGCCTTCTCCAGCGGGGAACCCAAGAGACCCAGTACTTC
j_call: TRBJ1-5; d_call: -; clone_size: -; v_call: TRBV19; cdr3_aa: CASTNRHERSSNQPQHF; cdr3_nt: TGTGCCAGTACAAACAGACACGAAAGAAGTAGCAATCAGCCCCAGCATTTT
j_call: TRBJ2-3; d_call: -; clone_size: once; v_call: TRBV4-3; cdr3_aa: CASSQDRGAADTQYF; cdr3_nt: TGCGCCAGCAGCCAAGATCGCGGGGCGGCAGATACGCAGTATTTT
j_call: TRBJ2-5; d_call: -; clone_size: -; v_call: TRBV2; cdr3_aa: CASSSMAGAQYF; cdr3_nt: TGTGCCAGCAGTTCCATGGCAGGGGCCCAGTACTTC
j_call: TRBJ2-5; d_call: TRBD1; clone_size: -; v_call: TRBV5-6; cdr3_aa: CASTRTGGWETQYF; cdr3_nt: TGTGCCAGCACCCGGACAGGGGGGTGGGAGACCCAGTACTTC
j_call: TRBJ2-1; d_call: TRBD2; clone_size: -; v_call: TRBV2; cdr3_aa: CASSQGLAGVFYNEQFF; cdr3_nt: TGTGCCAGCAGCCAGGGACTAGCGGGGGTTTTCTACAATGAGCAGTTCTTC
j_call: TRBJ2-5; d_call: TRBD1; clone_size: -; v_call: TRBV5-1; cdr3_aa: CASRFKTGYGETQYF; cdr3_nt: TGCGCCAGCAGATTTAAGACAGGGTATGGAGAGACCCAGTACTTC
j_call: TRBJ2-5; d_call: TRBD2; clone_size: -; v_call: TRBV7-2; cdr3_aa: CASSLGGLAGRGTQYF; cdr3_nt: TGTGCCAGCAGCTTAGGAGGACTAGCGGGGCGGGGGACCCAGTACTTC
j_call: TRBJ1-1; d_call: -; clone_size: -; v_call: TRBV19; cdr3_aa: CASSPPGSRNTEAFF; cdr3_nt: TGTGCCAGTAGCCCTCCGGGGTCTAGGAACACTGAAGCTTTCTTT
j_call: TRBJ1-6; d_call: -; clone_size: -; v_call: TRBV29-1; cdr3_aa: CSVALTGNSPLHF; cdr3_nt: TGCAGCGTTGCTCTGACGGGGAATTCACCCCTCCACTTT
j_call: TRBJ1-3; d_call: TRBD1; clone_size: -; v_call: TRBV10-3; cdr3_aa: CAIRGQGGNTIYF; cdr3_nt: TGTGCCATCAGGGGACAGGGTGGAAACACCATATATTTT
j_call: TRBJ1-1; d_call: -; clone_size: -; v_call: TRBV16; cdr3_aa: CASSQSGQNTEAFF; cdr3_nt: TGTGCCAGCAGCCAATCAGGACAGAACACTGAAGCTTTCTTT
j_call: TRBJ1-1; d_call: -; clone_size: -; v_call: TRBV4-1; cdr3_aa: CASSQAGRNTEAFF; cdr3_nt: TGCGCCAGCAGCCAGGCCGGGAGGAACACTGAAGCTTTCTTT
j_call: TRBJ1-1; d_call: TRBD1; clone_size: -; v_call: TRBV19; cdr3_aa: CASSRDRKNTEAFF; cdr3_nt: TGTGCCAGTAGTCGGGACAGAAAGAACACTGAAGCTTTCTTT
j_call: TRBJ2-1; d_call: TRBD2; clone_size: -; v_call: TRBV6-6; cdr3_aa: CASSITGTINEQFF; cdr3_nt: TGTGCCAGCAGTATTACCGGGACTATCAATGAGCAGTTCTTC
j_call: TRBJ1-1; d_call: -; clone_size: -; v_call: TRBV11-2; cdr3_aa: CASSDVLGGGNTEAFF; cdr3_nt: TGTGCCAGCAGCGACGTTCTGGGCGGGGGGAACACTGAAGCTTTCTTT
j_call: TRBJ1-4; d_call: -; clone_size: -; v_call: TRBV28; cdr3_aa: CASSEMDRGLLMKKVFF; cdr3_nt: TGTGCCAGCAGCGAGATGGACAGAGGTCTTCTAATGAAAAAAGTGTTTTTT
j_call: TRBJ1-2; d_call: -; clone_size: -; v_call: TRBV5-1; cdr3_aa: CASSLNNPNYGYTF; cdr3_nt: TGCGCCAGCAGCTTAAACAATCCTAACTATGGCTACACCTTC
j_call: TRBJ1-4; d_call: -; clone_size: -; v_call: TRBV7-2; cdr3_aa: CASSSGGGSEKLFF; cdr3_nt: TGTGCCAGCAGCTCAGGCGGGGGGAGTGAAAAACTGTTTTTT
j_call: TRBJ1-2; d_call: -; clone_size: -; v_call: TRBV25-1; cdr3_aa: CASSESRGYTF; cdr3_nt: TGTGCCAGCAGTGAATCCCGGGGCTACACCTTC
j_call: TRBJ2-5; d_call: -; clone_size: -; v_call: TRBV4-1; cdr3_aa: CASSQEGSGETQYF; cdr3_nt: TGCGCCAGCAGCCAAGAAGGCAGCGGAGAGACCCAGTACTTC
j_call: TRBJ2-2; d_call: -; clone_size: -; v_call: TRBV5-1; cdr3_aa: CASSFRGMGTGELFF; cdr3_nt: TGCGCCAGCAGCTTTCGCGGGATGGGGACCGGGGAGCTGTTTTTT
j_call: TRBJ1-5; d_call: -; clone_size: -; v_call: TRBV28; cdr3_aa: CASSLRSYESNQPQHF; cdr3_nt: TGTGCCAGCAGTTTAAGGAGTTACGAGAGCAATCAGCCCCAGCATTTT
j_call: TRBJ1-1; d_call: TRBD1; clone_size: -; v_call: TRBV19; cdr3_aa: CASNRGFTGTEAFF; cdr3_nt: TGTGCCAGTAACAGGGGTTTCACCGGCACTGAAGCTTTCTTT
j_call: TRBJ1-4; d_call: TRBD1; clone_size: -; v_call: TRBV5-1; cdr3_aa: CASSQTGTRFEKLFF; cdr3_nt: TGCGCCAGCAGCCAGACAGGGACTCGCTTTGAAAAACTGTTTTTT
j_call: TRBJ1-4; d_call: TRBD1; clone_size: -; v_call: TRBV19; cdr3_aa: CASSISATGYEKLFF; cdr3_nt: TGTGCCAGTAGTATAAGCGCGACAGGGTATGAAAAACTGTTTTTT
j_call: TRBJ1-5; d_call: TRBD1; clone_size: -; v_call: TRBV18; cdr3_aa: CASSPTGGRGPQHF; cdr3_nt: TGTGCCAGCTCACCGACAGGGGGCCGAGGGCCCCAGCATTTT
j_call: TRBJ1-1; d_call: -; clone_size: -; v_call: TRBV19; cdr3_aa: CASSTMTPWSDTEAFF; cdr3_nt: TGTGCCAGTAGTACCATGACTCCCTGGTCGGACACTGAAGCTTTCTTT
j_call: TRBJ2-7; d_call: TRBD1; clone_size: -; v_call: TRBV6-6; cdr3_aa: CASSRTGGVVYEQYF; cdr3_nt: TGTGCCAGCAGCCGGACAGGGGGGGTCGTATACGAGCAGTACTTC
j_call: TRBJ1-1; d_call: -; clone_size: few; v_call: TRBV28; cdr3_aa: CASSSIPTGNTEAFF; cdr3_nt: TGTGCCAGCAGTAGTATCCCGACAGGGAACACTGAAGCTTTCTTT
j_call: TRBJ2-1; d_call: TRBD2; clone_size: once; v_call: TRBV9; cdr3_aa: CASSGRDYRDEQFF; cdr3_nt: TGTGCCAGCAGCGGCCGGGACTACCGGGATGAGCAGTTCTTC
j_call: TRBJ1-6; d_call: TRBD1; clone_size: -; v_call: TRBV5-6; cdr3_aa: CASSEGTGASPLHF; cdr3_nt: TGTGCCAGCAGCGAAGGGACAGGGGCTTCACCCCTCCACTTT
j_call: TRBJ2-4; d_call: -; clone_size: -; v_call: TRBV6-5; cdr3_aa: CASSPPVGNIQYF; cdr3_nt: TGTGCCAGCAGTCCCCCCGTCGGAAACATTCAGTACTTC
j_call: TRBJ1-4; d_call: -; clone_size: -; v_call: TRBV5-6; cdr3_aa: CASSFRGIEKLFF; cdr3_nt: TGTGCCAGCAGCTTCCGGGGAATAGAAAAACTGTTTTTT
j_call: TRBJ1-4; d_call: -; clone_size: -; v_call: TRBV6-6; cdr3_aa: CASSFDSLKGEKLFF; cdr3_nt: TGTGCCAGCAGTTTCGACAGTTTAAAGGGCGAAAAACTGTTTTTT
j_call: TRBJ1-5; d_call: -; clone_size: -; v_call: TRBV19; cdr3_aa: CASSRIQGSNQPQHF; cdr3_nt: TGTGCCAGTAGTAGGATTCAGGGGAGCAATCAGCCCCAGCATTTT
j_call: TRBJ1-2; d_call: TRBD1; clone_size: -; v_call: TRBV2; cdr3_aa: CASSGQGGDYGYTF; cdr3_nt: TGTGCCAGCAGTGGACAGGGTGGTGACTATGGCTACACCTTC
j_call: TRBJ1-4; d_call: TRBD1; clone_size: -; v_call: TRBV11-3; cdr3_aa: CASSPSGWDSLPSNEKLFF; cdr3_nt: TGTGCCAGCAGCCCCTCCGGTTGGGACAGCTTACCATCTAATGAAAAACTGTTTTTT
j_call: TRBJ1-3; d_call: -; clone_size: many; v_call: TRBV16; cdr3_aa: CASSPRRQVSGNTIYF; cdr3_nt: TGTGCCAGCAGCCCCAGGAGACAGGTCTCTGGAAACACCATATATTTT
j_call: TRBJ1-1; d_call: -; clone_size: -; v_call: TRBV4-2; cdr3_aa: CASSQDARPNTEAFF; cdr3_nt: TGTGCCAGCAGCCAAGATGCCAGGCCTAACACTGAAGCTTTCTTT
j_call: TRBJ1-4; d_call: -; clone_size: -; v_call: TRBV9; cdr3_aa: CASSPRTNEKLFF; cdr3_nt: TGTGCCAGCAGCCCTCGAACTAATGAAAAACTGTTTTTT
j_call: TRBJ1-1; d_call: TRBD1; clone_size: -; v_call: TRBV5-1; cdr3_aa: CASSSETGGTEAFF; cdr3_nt: TGCGCCAGCAGCTCCGAGACAGGGGGCACTGAAGCTTTCTTT
j_call: TRBJ1-6; d_call: -; clone_size: -; v_call: TRBV10-3; cdr3_aa: CAISESRATSPLHF; cdr3_nt: TGTGCCATCAGTGAGTCGAGGGCCACCTCACCCCTCCACTTT
j_call: TRBJ1-2; d_call: -; clone_size: -; v_call: TRBV19; cdr3_aa: CASRPDSNGYTF; cdr3_nt: TGTGCCAGTAGGCCGGACAGTAATGGCTACACCTTC
j_call: TRBJ1-3; d_call: -; clone_size: -; v_call: TRBV9; cdr3_aa: CASSEGIWQDQRNTIYF; cdr3_nt: TGTGCCAGCAGCGAGGGGATATGGCAGGACCAAAGAAACACCATATATTTT
j_call: TRBJ2-5; d_call: TRBD1; clone_size: -; v_call: TRBV6-5; cdr3_aa: CASSVTGGSQETQYF; cdr3_nt: TGTGCCAGCAGCGTCACAGGGGGCTCCCAAGAGACCCAGTACTTC
j_call: TRBJ1-4; d_call: TRBD1; clone_size: -; v_call: TRBV14; cdr3_aa: CASSRRQGSTNEKLFF; cdr3_nt: TGTGCCAGCAGCCGCCGACAGGGATCAACTAATGAAAAACTGTTTTTT